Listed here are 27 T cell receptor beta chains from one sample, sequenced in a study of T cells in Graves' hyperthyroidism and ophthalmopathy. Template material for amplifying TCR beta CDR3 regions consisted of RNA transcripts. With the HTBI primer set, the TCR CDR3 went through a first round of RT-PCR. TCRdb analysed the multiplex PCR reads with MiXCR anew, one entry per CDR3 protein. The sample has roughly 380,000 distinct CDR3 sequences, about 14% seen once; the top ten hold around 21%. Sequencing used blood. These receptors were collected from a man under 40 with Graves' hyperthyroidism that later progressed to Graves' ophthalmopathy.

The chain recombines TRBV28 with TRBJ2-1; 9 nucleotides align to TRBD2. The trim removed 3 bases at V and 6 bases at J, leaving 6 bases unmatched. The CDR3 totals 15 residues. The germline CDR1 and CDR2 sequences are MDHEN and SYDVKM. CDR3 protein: CASSFRRGGRNEQFF. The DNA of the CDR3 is TGTGCCAGCAGTTTCCGGCGGGGGGGCCGCAATGAGCAGTTCTTC.

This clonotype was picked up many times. The CDR3 sequence: CASSSSGTGAYYEQYF. CDR3 nucleotides: TGTGCCAGCAGTTCCTCCGGGACAGGAGCCTACTACGAGCAGTACTTC. The rearrangement links TRBV28 to TRBJ2-7; TRBD1 agrees at 8 bases. V was clipped by 4 bases and J by 3 bases; unmatched bases: 11. The CDR3 extends over 16 amino acids. Germline V gives CDR1 MDHEN, CDR2 SYDVKM.

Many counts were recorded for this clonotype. DNA for the CDR3: TGTGCCAGCGAGAGGTTCGGCAATCAGCCCCAGCATTTT. It is translated as CASERFGNQPQHF. The V call is TRBV2, the J call TRBJ1-5; D uncertain. With 8 bases removed from V and 2 bases from J, the gap between germline ends came to 10 bases. The CDR3 is made up of 13 amino acids. Germline-derived CDR1 and CDR2 are SNHLY and FYNNEI. Together with reference TRBV2 and TRBJ1-5, the CDR3 gives the full variable domain: EPEVTQTPSHQVTQMGQEVILRCVPISNHLYFYWYRQILGQKVEFLVSFYNNEISEKSEIFDDQFSVERPDGSNFTLKIRSTKLEDSAMYFCASERFGNQPQHFGDGTRLSIL.

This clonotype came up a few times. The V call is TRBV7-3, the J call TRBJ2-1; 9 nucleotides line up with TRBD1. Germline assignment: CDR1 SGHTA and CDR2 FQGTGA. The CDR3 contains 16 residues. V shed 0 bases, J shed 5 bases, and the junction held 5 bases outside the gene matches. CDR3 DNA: TGTGCCAGCAGCTTAACCGGGACAGGGTCCCACAATGAGCAGTTCTTC. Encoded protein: CASSLTGTGSHNEQFF.

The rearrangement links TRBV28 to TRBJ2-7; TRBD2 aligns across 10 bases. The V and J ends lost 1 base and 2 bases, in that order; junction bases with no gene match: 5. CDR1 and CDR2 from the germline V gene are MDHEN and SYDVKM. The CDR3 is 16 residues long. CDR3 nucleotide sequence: TGTGCCAGCAGTTTATTCCCTAGCGGGGGACCCTACGAGCAGTACTTC. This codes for CASSLFPSGGPYEQYF.

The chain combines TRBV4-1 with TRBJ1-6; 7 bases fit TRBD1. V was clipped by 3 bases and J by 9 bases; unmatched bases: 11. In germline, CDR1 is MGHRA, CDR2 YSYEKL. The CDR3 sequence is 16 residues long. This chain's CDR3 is CASSHPARQGGSPLHF. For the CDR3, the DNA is TGCGCCAGCAGCCATCCGGCTCGACAGGGAGGTTCACCCCTCCACTTT.

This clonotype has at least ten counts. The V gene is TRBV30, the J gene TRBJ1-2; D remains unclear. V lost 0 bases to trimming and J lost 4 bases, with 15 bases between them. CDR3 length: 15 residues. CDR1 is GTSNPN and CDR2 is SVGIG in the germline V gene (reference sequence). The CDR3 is CAWSVERRRAYGYTF. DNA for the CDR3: TGTGCCTGGAGTGTAGAAAGGCGGCGGGCCTATGGCTACACCTTC.

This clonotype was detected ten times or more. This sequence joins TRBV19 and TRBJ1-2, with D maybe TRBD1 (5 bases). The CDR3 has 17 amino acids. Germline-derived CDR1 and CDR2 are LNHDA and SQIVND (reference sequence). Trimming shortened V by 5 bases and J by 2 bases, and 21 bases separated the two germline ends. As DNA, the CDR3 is TGTGCCAGTAGTTTGGGGCGATCTGGCGATAAGAACTATGGCTACACCTTC. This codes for CASSLGRSGDKNYGYTF.

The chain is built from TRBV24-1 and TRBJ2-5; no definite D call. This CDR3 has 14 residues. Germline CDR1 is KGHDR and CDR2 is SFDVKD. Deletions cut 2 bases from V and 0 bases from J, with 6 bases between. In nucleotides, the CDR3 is TGTGCCACCAGTGATTACTCAAACCAAGAGACCCAGTACTTC. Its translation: CATSDYSNQETQYF.

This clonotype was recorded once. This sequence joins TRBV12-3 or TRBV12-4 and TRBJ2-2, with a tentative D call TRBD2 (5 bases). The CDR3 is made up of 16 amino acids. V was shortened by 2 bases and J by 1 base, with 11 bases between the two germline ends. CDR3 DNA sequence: TGTGCCAGCAGTTTAAGGGCTAGCAGGAACACCGGGGAGCTGTTTTTT. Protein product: CASSLRASRNTGELFF.

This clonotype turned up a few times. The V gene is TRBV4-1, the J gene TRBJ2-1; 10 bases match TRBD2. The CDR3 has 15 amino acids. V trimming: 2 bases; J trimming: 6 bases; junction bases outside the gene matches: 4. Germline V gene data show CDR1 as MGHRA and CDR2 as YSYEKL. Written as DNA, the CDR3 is TGCGCCAGCAGCCAACTAGCGGGGGAGTCCAATGAGCAGTTCTTC. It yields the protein CASSQLAGESNEQFF.

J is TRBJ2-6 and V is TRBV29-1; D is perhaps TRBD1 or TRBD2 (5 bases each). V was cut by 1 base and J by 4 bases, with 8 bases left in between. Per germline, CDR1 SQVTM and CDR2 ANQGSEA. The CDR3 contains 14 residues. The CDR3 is CSVEAGRGANVLTF. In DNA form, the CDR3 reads TGCAGCGTTGAAGCAGGGAGAGGGGCCAACGTCCTGACTTTC. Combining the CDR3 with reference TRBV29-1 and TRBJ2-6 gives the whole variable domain SAVISQKPSRDICQRGTSLTIQCQVDSQVTMMFWYRQQPGQSLTLIATANQGSEATYESGFVIDKFPISRPNLTFSTLTVSNMSPEDSSIYLCSVEAGRGANVLTFGAGSRLTVL.

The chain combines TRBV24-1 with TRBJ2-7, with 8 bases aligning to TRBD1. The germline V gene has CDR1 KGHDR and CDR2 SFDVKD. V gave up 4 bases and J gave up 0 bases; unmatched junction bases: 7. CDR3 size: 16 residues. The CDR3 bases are TGTGCCACCAGTGAAACCGGGACAGGTTCCTCCTACGAGCAGTACTTC. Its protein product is CATSETGTGSSYEQYF.

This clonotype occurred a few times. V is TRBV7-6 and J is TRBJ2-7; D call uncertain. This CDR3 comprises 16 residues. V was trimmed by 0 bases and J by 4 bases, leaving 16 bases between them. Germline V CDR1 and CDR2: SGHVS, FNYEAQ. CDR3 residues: CASSLAGPGRQYEQYF. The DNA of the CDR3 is TGTGCCAGCAGCTTAGCGGGCCCGGGTAGGCAATACGAGCAGTACTTC.

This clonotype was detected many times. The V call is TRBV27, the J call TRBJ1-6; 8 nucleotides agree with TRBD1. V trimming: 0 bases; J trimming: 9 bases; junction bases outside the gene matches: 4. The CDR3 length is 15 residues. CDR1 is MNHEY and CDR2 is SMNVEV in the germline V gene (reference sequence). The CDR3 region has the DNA TGTGCCAGCAGTTTATCCGGACAGGGCCGTTCACCCCTCCACTTT. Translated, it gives CASSLSGQGRSPLHF.

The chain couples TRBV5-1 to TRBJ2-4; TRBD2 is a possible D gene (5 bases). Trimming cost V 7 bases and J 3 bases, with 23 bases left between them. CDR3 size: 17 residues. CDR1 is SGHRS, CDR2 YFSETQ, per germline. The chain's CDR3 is CASLSMEAPLVKNIQYF. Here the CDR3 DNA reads TGCGCCAGCCTTTCTATGGAGGCACCCTTGGTCAAAAACATTCAGTACTTC.

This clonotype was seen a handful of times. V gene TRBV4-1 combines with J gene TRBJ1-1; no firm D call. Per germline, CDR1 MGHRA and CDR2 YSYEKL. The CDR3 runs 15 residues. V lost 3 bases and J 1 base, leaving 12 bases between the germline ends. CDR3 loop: CASSHFSAENTEAFF. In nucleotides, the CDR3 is TGCGCCAGCAGCCACTTTTCGGCAGAGAACACTGAAGCTTTCTTT.

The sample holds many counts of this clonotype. Here the CDR3 reads CASSSTRTGRSGELFF. In nucleotides, the CDR3 is TGTGCCAGCAGCTCGACCCGGACAGGGAGGTCCGGGGAGCTGTTTTTT. The V call is TRBV7-9, the J call TRBJ2-2; TRBD1 agrees at 8 bases. Germline CDR1 SEHNR, CDR2 FQNEAQ (reference sequence). With V trimmed by 4 bases and J by 6 bases, 10 bases remained unmatched. CDR3 length equals 16 residues.

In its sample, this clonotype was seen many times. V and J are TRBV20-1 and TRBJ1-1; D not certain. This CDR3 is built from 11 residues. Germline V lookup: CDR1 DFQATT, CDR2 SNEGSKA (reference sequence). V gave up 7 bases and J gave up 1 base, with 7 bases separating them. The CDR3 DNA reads TGCAGTGAGGTGGGGAACACTGAAGCTTTCTTT. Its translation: CSEVGNTEAFF.

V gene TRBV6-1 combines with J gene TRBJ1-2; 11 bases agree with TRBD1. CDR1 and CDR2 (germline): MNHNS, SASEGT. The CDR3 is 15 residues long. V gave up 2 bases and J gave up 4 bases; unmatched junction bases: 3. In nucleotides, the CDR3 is TGTGCCAGCAGTGAAAGGACAGGGGGCTTCTATGGCTACACCTTC. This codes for CASSERTGGFYGYTF.

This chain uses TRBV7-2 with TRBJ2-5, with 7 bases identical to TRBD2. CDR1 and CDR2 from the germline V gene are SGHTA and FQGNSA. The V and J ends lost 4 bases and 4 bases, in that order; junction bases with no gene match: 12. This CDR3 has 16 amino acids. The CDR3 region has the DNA TGTGCCAGCAGCTCACGCAGCGGGGCCTTGGGAGAGACCCAGTACTTC. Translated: CASSSRSGALGETQYF.

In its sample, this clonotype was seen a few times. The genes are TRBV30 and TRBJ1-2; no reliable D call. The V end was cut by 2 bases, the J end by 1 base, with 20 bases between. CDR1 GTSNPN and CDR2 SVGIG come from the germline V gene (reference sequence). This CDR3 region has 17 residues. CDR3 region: CAWSSEFGGWDNYGYTF. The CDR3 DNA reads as TGTGCCTGGAGTTCCGAGTTTGGAGGGTGGGATAACTATGGCTACACCTTC.

The CDR3 is CASSQVMEADTEAFF. In DNA form, the CDR3 reads TGCGCCAGCAGCCAAGTCATGGAAGCGGACACTGAAGCTTTCTTT. J is TRBJ1-1 and V is TRBV4-1; D uncertain. CDR1 and CDR2 from the germline V gene are MGHRA and YSYEKL. Trimming stripped 1 base from V and 3 bases from J, with 12 bases between. The CDR3 sequence is 15 residues long.

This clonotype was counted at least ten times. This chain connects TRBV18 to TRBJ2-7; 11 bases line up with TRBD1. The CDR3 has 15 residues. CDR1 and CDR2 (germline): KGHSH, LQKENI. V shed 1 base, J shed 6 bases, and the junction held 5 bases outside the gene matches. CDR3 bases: TGTGCCAGCTCACCACTCCCGGACAGGGGGCCCGAGCAGTACTTC. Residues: CASSPLPDRGPEQYF. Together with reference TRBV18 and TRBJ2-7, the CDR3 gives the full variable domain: NAGVMQNPRHLVRRRGQEARLRCSPMKGHSHVYWYRQLPEEGLKFMVYLQKENIIDESGMPKERFSAEFPKEGPSILRIQQVVRGDSAAYFCASSPLPDRGPEQYFGPGTRLTVT.

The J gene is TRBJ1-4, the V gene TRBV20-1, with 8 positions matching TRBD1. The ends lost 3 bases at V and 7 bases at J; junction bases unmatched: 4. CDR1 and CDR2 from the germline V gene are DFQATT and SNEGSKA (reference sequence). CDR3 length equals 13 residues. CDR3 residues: CSARGGQGEKLFF. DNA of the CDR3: TGCAGTGCTAGGGGCGGACAGGGTGAAAAACTGTTTTTT.

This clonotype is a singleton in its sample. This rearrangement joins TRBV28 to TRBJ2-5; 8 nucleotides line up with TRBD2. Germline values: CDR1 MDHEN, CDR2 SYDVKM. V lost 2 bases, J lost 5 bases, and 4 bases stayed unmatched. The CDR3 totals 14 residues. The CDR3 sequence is CASSLMREVETQYF. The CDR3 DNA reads TGTGCCAGCAGTTTAATGCGGGAGGTCGAGACCCAGTACTTC.

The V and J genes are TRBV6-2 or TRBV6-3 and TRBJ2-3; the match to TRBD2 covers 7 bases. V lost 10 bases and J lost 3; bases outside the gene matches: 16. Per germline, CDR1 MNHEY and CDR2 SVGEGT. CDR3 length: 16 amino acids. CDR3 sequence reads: CATMTRLAKRTDTQYF. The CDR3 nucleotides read TGTGCCACCATGACCCGACTAGCCAAACGTACAGATACGCAGTATTTT.